This TCR beta chain was sequenced for a study of Graves' ophthalmopathy and Graves' hyperthyroidism. Moderate-to-severe activity, CAS ≥3, NOSPECS ≥4 and duration under 3 months were recorded for donors with ophthalmopathy. Orbital computed tomography and thyroid ultrasound, along with TRAb, serum thyroxine and clinical symptoms, underpinned diagnosis. Study-level results: Detection in blood was also observed for most expanded thyroid clonotypes above 0.001 frequency.

For this clonotype: What it recognizes is unknown.

As the template, RNA transcripts were used to amplify TCR beta CDR3 regions. HTBI primers were used in a first-round RT-PCR, which preceded a second-round multiplex PCR. TCRdb reprocessed the multiplex PCR reads with MiXCR, giving one entry per CDR3 protein. There are almost 400,000 distinct CDR3 sequences in the sample; around 18% occur only once, and about 1.6% lies in the top ten. The sequencing input was peripheral blood. The clonotype was recovered from a woman younger than 35 with Graves' ophthalmopathy.

CDR3 nucleotide sequence: TGTGCCAGCAGCTTAATACCCCCAGGGATGAACACTGAAGCTTTCTTT. Amino acids: CASSLIPPGMNTEAFF. The rearrangement links TRBV11-2 to TRBJ1-1; perhaps TRBD1 as D (5 bases). CDR1 and CDR2 from the germline V gene are SGHAT and FQNNGV. Trimming took off 2 bases at V and 0 bases at J, with 13 bases between the two ends. There are 16 residues in the CDR3.